These T cell receptor beta chains were read from a single sample in a study of T cell repertoires in ileal Crohn's disease. The method was immunoSEQ multiplex PCR; TCRdb's version includes in-frame clones alone and lacks a portion of them. This table holds several thousand clones, about 70% found once. Sequenced material: ileal tissue. These receptors originate from an adult with Crohn's disease. Both conserved end residues are part of each CDR3. Each record gives: J gene, CDR3 length, D gene, V gene, clone size, CDR3 DNA, CDR3 protein. The D gene is left open where the match is weak. Size is omitted from some rows. Given values are once, few, many or a class for expanded clones.

>TRBJ1-6|17|TRBD1|TRBV19|few
TGTGCCAGTAGTAACGCCCCGGGACAGGACTATAATTCACCCCTCCACTTT
CASSNAPGQDYNSPLHF
>TRBJ2-7|17|TRBD2|TRBV19|.
TGTGCCAGTAGTGTCGGACTAGCGGGAAGCACCTCCCACGAGCAGTACTTC
CASSVGLAGSTSHEQYF
>TRBJ2-1|14|TRBD2|TRBV15|.
TGTGCCACCAGCAGGATAGGACTAGCACGTGAGCAGTTCTTC
CATSRIGLAREQFF
>TRBJ2-6|16|.|TRBV2|once
TGTGCCAGCAGTGAAGGGGGCAGTTCTGGGGCCAACGTCCTGACTTTC
CASSEGGSSGANVLTF
>TRBJ1-5|15|.|TRBV4-1|once
TGCGCCAGCAGCCAAGTACAGACAAGTAATCAGCCCCAGCATTTT
CASSQVQTSNQPQHF
>TRBJ2-7|14|TRBD2|TRBV7-2|few
TGTGCCAGCAGCCTAGCTAGCGGGGACCACGAGCAGTACTTC
CASSLASGDHEQYF
>TRBJ2-3|11|.|TRBV29-1|.
TGCAGCGTTCATAGCACAGATACGCAGTATTTT
CSVHSTDTQYF
>TRBJ2-7|16|TRBD2|TRBV7-6|once
TGTGCCAGCAGCTTGGGAGGGTCGGATTCGGGTTACGAGCAGTACTTC
CASSLGGSDSGYEQYF
>TRBJ1-1|13|.|TRBV29-1|.
TGCAGCGTTCAACAGCTTCGTAACACTGAAGCTTTCTTT
CSVQQLRNTEAFF
>TRBJ1-6|12|.|TRBV27|.
TGTGCCAGCAGTTCTCCGAATTCACCCCTCCACTTT
CASSSPNSPLHF
>TRBJ2-7|13|TRBD1|TRBV29-1|few
TGCAGCGTTGAGTCAGGGGGCCGGTACGAGCAGTACTTC
CSVESGGRYEQYF
>TRBJ2-2|15|.|TRBV4-1|.
TGCGCCAGCAGCCCTTTGGCGGGTCAGGTCAGGGAGCTGTTTTTT
CASSPLAGQVRELFF
>TRBJ2-2|15|.|TRBV15|few
TGTGCCACCAGCAGAGATGCCAGTAACACCGGGGAGCTGTTTTTT
CATSRDASNTGELFF
>TRBJ2-4|16|.|TRBV27|once
TGTGCCAGCAGTTTAGGGGCAGCCACCCGCAAAAACATTCAGTACTTC
CASSLGAATRKNIQYF
>TRBJ1-1|15|.|TRBV6-5|.
TGTGCCAGCAGCCCCCCTCATACCCCAGGGTTGGAAGCTTTCTTT
CASSPPHTPGLEAFF
>TRBJ1-1|13|.|TRBV9|.
TGTGCCAGCAGCGTAGAGGGGTGGGCTGAAGCTTTCTTT
CASSVEGWAEAFF
>TRBJ1-4|13|.|TRBV7-6|.
TGTGCCAGCGCCGGTACGGGTCTTGGTGGGCTGTTTTTT
CASAGTGLGGLFF
>TRBJ2-5|13|TRBD2|TRBV29-1|.
TGCAGCGTCGCCCCTAGCGGGGAAAAGACCCAGTACTTC
CSVAPSGEKTQYF
>TRBJ2-2|17|.|TRBV7-3|.
TGTGCCAGCAGCTTAGCCCCTGCGCTAGCGAACACCGGGGAGCTGTTTTTT
CASSLAPALANTGELFF
>TRBJ1-1|15|TRBD1|TRBV4-1|.
TGCGCCAGCAGCCAGTTACAGGGGGCGCACACTGAAGCTTTCTTT
CASSQLQGAHTEAFF
>TRBJ2-1|14|TRBD2|TRBV5-4|medium-sized
TGTGCCAGCAGCTCTAGCGGGAGCTACAATGAGCAGTTCTTC
CASSSSGSYNEQFF
>TRBJ1-1|14|.|TRBV6-4|.
TGTGCCAGCAGTGAGGCAGGGGCGAACACTGAAGCTTTCTTT
CASSEAGANTEAFF
>TRBJ1-3|15|.|TRBV5-5|once
TGTGCCAGCAGCTTGGAGCGCCATTCTGGAAACACCATATATTTT
CASSLERHSGNTIYF
>TRBJ1-1|18|TRBD1|TRBV11-2|.
TGTGCCAGCAGCTTAGGTTCCTCGGGACAGATCATGAACACTGAAGCTTTCTTT
CASSLGSSGQIMNTEAFF
>TRBJ2-5|17|TRBD2|TRBV4-1|few
TGCGCCAGCAGCTCCCGCCAGGTAGCGGGGGCCCAAGAGACCCAGTACTTC
CASSSRQVAGAQETQYF
>TRBJ1-3|15|.|TRBV4-2|.
TGTGCCAGCAGCCAAGATGCGATCTCTGGAAACACCATATATTTT
CASSQDAISGNTIYF
>TRBJ2-2|15|TRBD2|TRBV7-3|.
TGTGCCAGCAGCTTAAGACCGGGAGGGACCGGGGAGCTGTTTTTT
CASSLRPGGTGELFF
>TRBJ1-6|14|.|TRBV28|.
TGTGCCAGCAGTTTGGGGCAGGGAAATTCACCCCTCCACTTT
CASSLGQGNSPLHF
>TRBJ2-2|18|TRBD2|TRBV4-2|.
TGTGCCAGCAGCCAAGGGTGGATTAGCGGGAATAGCACCGGGGAGCTGTTTTTT
CASSQGWISGNSTGELFF
>TRBJ2-7|12|.|TRBV27|.
TGTGCCAGCAGTTTAAATGTGTACGAGCAGTACTTC
CASSLNVYEQYF
>TRBJ1-6|18|TRBD1|TRBV18|.
TGTGCCAGCTCACCGCTCGGACAGGCAGGTCCTATAAGTTCACCCCTCCACTTT
CASSPLGQAGPISSPLHF
>TRBJ1-1|14|.|TRBV5-8|few
TGTGCCAGCAGCCAACAGGGCGGGCGTACTGAAGCTTTCTTT
CASSQQGGRTEAFF
>TRBJ2-7|14|TRBD1|TRBV19|.
TGTGCCATCGGGCCCAGGGGGCGCCTCTACGAGCAGTACTTC
CAIGPRGRLYEQYF
>TRBJ1-1|14|.|TRBV28|.
TGTGCCAGCAGCTCACAGGGAGAGGGCACTGAAGCTTTCTTT
CASSSQGEGTEAFF
>TRBJ2-5|16|TRBD2|TRBV9|few
TGTGCCAGCAGCGCCCGGACTAGCGGGGACCAAGAGACCCAGTACTTC
CASSARTSGDQETQYF
>TRBJ1-1|16|.|TRBV9|.
TGTGCCAGCAGCGTAGTGGCAGGCCCTCAGAACACTGAAGCTTTCTTT
CASSVVAGPQNTEAFF
>TRBJ2-6|14|.|TRBV9|.
TGTGCCAGCAGCGTAGTAGCTGGGGCCAACGTCCTGACTTTC
CASSVVAGANVLTF
>TRBJ2-5|19|TRBD2|TRBV29-1|few
TGCAGCGTTACGACTCTCCCGGGACTAACAAAAGAGTACCAAGAGACCCAGTACTTC
CSVTTLPGLTKEYQETQYF
>TRBJ2-1|14|TRBD1|TRBV6-5|once
TGTGCCAGCAGCGGACAGGGGGCGCATAATGAGCAGTTCTTC
CASSGQGAHNEQFF
>TRBJ2-2|14|.|TRBV5-6|.
TGTGCCAGCAGCTTGGGGGTAGGGGCCGGGGAGCTGTTTTTT
CASSLGVGAGELFF
>TRBJ1-5|15|.|TRBV10-3|.
TGTGCCATCATTATACAGGGTGAAAGCAATCAGCCCCAGCATTTT
CAIIIQGESNQPQHF
>TRBJ2-6|15|.|TRBV6-5|few
TGTGCCAGCAGTCCCACAGGGCTTGGGGCCAACGTCCTGACTTTC
CASSPTGLGANVLTF
>TRBJ1-1|14|TRBD1|TRBV15|.
TGTGCCACCAGCCCAGGACAGGGTAGGACTGAAGCTTTCTTT
CATSPGQGRTEAFF
>TRBJ2-5|13|.|TRBV6-5|few
TGTGCCAGCAGGGGGGCCCTATTGGAGACCCAGTACTTC
CASRGALLETQYF
>TRBJ2-5|13|TRBD2|TRBV5-4|.
TGTGCCAGCAGCCGCAGCGGGGAAGAGACCCAGTACTTC
CASSRSGEETQYF
>TRBJ2-7|14|TRBD1|TRBV6-5|.
TGTGCCAGCAGCCCCGGGACAGGCTCCTACGAGCAGTACTTC
CASSPGTGSYEQYF
>TRBJ1-3|15|.|TRBV5-8|.
TGTGCCAGCAGCTTTGGAGAGAGCTCTGGAAACACCATATATTTT
CASSFGESSGNTIYF
>TRBJ1-1|11|TRBD1|TRBV6-1|.
TGTGCCAGCAGTCGACAGGGGGAAGGTTTCTTT
CASSRQGEGFF
>TRBJ1-1|15|TRBD1|TRBV6-5|.
TGTGCCACTGTCGATTCCGGGACAGGGTTTACTGAAGCTTTCTTT
CATVDSGTGFTEAFF
>TRBJ2-2|15|TRBD1|TRBV11-2|.
TGTGCCAGCAGCTTAGGGGACAGGACGGGCGGGGAGCTGTTTTTT
CASSLGDRTGGELFF
>TRBJ2-1|17|TRBD2|TRBV7-9|.
TGTGCCAGCAGCCCAAAGGAGCTAGCGGGGCCCGTGAGGGTGCAGTTCTTC
CASSPKELAGPVRVQFF
>TRBJ2-3|15|TRBD1|TRBV9|once
TGTGCCAGCAGCGTGGGACAGGGGGCTGGAGATACGCAGTATTTT
CASSVGQGAGDTQYF
>TRBJ2-3|14|.|TRBV29-1|.
TGCAGCGTAGAAACAGGTGAAGTCACAGATACGCAGTATTTT
CSVETGEVTDTQYF
>TRBJ1-6|15|.|TRBV9|few
TGTGCCAGCAGCGTGGAGGGGGGGCTGAATTCACCCCTCCACTTT
CASSVEGGLNSPLHF